The 5 T cell receptor beta chains given below trace back to one sample, sequenced in a study of glioma-infiltrating T cells. Using RNA template, CDR3s of TCR alpha and beta were amplified with iRepertoire arm-PCR. TCRdb passed the multiplex PCR reads through MiXCR, listing each CDR3 protein once. This repertoire shows under 130,000 distinct CDR3 sequences, less than 30% found once; its top ten account for 40% to 55%. The sequenced sample consisted of glioma tissue, nonneoplastic brain tissue, or PBMCs (not recorded which). All receptors derive from a human donor with low-grade glioma or glioblastoma, undergoing nonglioma brain surgery, or in good health (not recorded which).

This clonotype was counted a few times. One base away lies a much larger clone, so this may be a sequencing read error. The J gene is TRBJ2-7, the V gene TRBV6-1; 7 bases are a match to TRBD1. CDR1 MNHNS and CDR2 SASEGT come from the germline V gene. The CDR3 runs 14 residues. CDR3 in amino acids: CASRDGTANTKQHF. Written as DNA, the CDR3 is TGTGCCAGCCGAGACGGGACAGCCAACACGAAACAGCACTTC.

This clonotype was detected ten times or more. The V and J genes are TRBV2 and TRBJ2-7; TRBD1 is a possible D gene (5 bases). V was clipped by 6 bases and J by 8 bases, with 17 bases between them. This CDR3 spans 13 amino acids. The germline V gene has CDR1 SNHLY and CDR2 FYNNEI. CDR3 nucleotide sequence: TGTGCCAGCAGGGGAAGACAGTTTGGTCAGCAGTACTTC. Its translation: CASRGRQFGQQYF.

The table lists this clonotype with many counts. This chain connects TRBV6-1 to TRBJ1-2, with 8 bases lining up with TRBD1. The V gene's germline CDR1 is MNHNS and CDR2 SASEGT. The J segment lost 4 bases and the V segment lost 6 bases, leaving 7 bases of the junction unmatched. The CDR3 length is 14 residues. The CDR3 sequence is CASSTTGTGYGYTF. DNA for the CDR3: TGTGCCAGCAGCACTACCGGGACAGGCTATGGCTACACCTTC.

In the case of this clonotype: One end of the junction does not line up with germline, which may come from a read error. The V call is TRBV27, the J call TRBJ1-5; 8 bases match TRBD1. CDR3 length: 15 residues. Germline V CDR1 and CDR2: MNHEY, SMNVEV (reference sequence). As DNA, the CDR3 is TGTGCCAGCAGTTTAGACAGGGGAGGCAGTCAGCCACAGCATTTT. Translation gives CASSLDRGGSQPQHF.

This chain connects TRBV24-1 to TRBJ2-3; 8 bases map to TRBD2. Trimming removed 4 bases from V and 2 bases from J; junction bases left unmatched: 7. Germline V gene lookup returns CDR1 KGHDR and CDR2 SFDVKD. The CDR3 loop spans 16 amino acids. The CDR3 region is CATSDEGLEVTDTQYF. For the CDR3, the DNA is TGTGCCACCAGTGACGAGGGACTAGAGGTCACAGATACGCAGTATTTT.